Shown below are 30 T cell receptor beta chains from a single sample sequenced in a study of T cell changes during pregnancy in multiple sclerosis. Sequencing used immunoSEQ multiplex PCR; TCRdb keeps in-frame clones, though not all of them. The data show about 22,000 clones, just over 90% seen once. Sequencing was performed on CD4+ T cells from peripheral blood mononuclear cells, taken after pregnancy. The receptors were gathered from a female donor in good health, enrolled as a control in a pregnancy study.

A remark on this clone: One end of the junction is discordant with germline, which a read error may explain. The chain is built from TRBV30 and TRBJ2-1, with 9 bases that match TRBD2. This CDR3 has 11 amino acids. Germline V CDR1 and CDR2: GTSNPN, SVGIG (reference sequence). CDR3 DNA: TGTGCCTGGAGTGTAACTAGCGGGCTGATCTTC. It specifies CAWSVTSGLIF.

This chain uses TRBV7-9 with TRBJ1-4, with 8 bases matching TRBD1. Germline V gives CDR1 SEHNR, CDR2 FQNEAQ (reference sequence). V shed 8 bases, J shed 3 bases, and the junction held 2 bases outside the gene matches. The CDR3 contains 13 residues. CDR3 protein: CASGQGANEKLFF. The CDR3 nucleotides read TGTGCCAGCGGACAGGGAGCTAATGAAAAACTGTTTTTT.

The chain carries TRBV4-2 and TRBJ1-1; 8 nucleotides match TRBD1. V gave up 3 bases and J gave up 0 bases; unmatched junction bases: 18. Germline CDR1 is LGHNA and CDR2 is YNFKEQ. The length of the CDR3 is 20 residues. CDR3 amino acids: CASSQPRIPRDRFLNTEAFF. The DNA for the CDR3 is TGTGCCAGCAGCCAGCCGCGAATACCCCGGGACAGGTTTCTGAACACTGAAGCTTTCTTT.

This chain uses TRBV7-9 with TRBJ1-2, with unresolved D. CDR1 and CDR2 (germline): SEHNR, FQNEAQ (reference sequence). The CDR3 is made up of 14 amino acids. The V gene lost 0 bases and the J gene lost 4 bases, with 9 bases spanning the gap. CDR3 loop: CASSLAQSSYGYTF. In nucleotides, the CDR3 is TGTGCCAGCAGCTTAGCTCAGTCTAGCTATGGCTACACCTTC. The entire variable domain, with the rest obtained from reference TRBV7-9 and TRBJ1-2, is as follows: DTGVSQNPRHKITKRGQNVTFRCDPISEHNRLYWYRQTLGQGPEFLTYFQNEAQLEKSRLLSDRFSAERPKGSFSTLEIQRTEQGDSAMYLCASSLAQSSYGYTFGSGTRLTVV.

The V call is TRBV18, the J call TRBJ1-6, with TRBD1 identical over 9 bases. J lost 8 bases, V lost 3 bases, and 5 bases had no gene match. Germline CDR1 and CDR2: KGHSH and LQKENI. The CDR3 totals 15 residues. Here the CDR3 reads CASSPRWDRDSPLHF. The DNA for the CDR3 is TGTGCCAGCTCACCGAGGTGGGACAGGGATTCACCCCTCCACTTT.

The CDR3 region has the DNA TGTACAACGAGGCTCAATGAGGGTGAAGCTTTCTTT. It encodes CTTRLNEGEAFF. J is TRBJ1-1 and V is TRBV28; no clear D gene. Germline loops: CDR1 MDHEN, CDR2 SYDVKM. CDR3 size: 12 residues.

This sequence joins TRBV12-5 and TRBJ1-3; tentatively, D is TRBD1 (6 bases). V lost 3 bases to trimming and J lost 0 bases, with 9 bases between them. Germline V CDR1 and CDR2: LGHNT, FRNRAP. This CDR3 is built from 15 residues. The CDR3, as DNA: TGTGCTAGTGGTTTCGGGGGGGCCTCTGGAAACACCATATATTTT. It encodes CASGFGGASGNTIYF.

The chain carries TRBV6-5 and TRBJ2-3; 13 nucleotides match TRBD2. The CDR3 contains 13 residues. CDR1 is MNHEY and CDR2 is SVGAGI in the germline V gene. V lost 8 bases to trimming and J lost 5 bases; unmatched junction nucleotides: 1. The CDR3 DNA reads TGTGCCAGCCGACTAGCGGGAGGAGATACGCAGTATTTT. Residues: CASRLAGGDTQYF.

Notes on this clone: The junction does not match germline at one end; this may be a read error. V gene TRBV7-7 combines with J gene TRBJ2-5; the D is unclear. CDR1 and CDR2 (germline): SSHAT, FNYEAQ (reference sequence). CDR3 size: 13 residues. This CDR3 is CASSLGIQETQYF. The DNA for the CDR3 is TGTGCTAGCAGCTTGGGCATTCAAGAGACCCAGTACTTC.

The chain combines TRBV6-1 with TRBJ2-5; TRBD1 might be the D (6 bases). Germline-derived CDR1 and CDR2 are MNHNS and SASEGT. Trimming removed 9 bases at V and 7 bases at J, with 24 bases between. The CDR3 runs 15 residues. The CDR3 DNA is TGTGCCAGTATCGAGGGGGAGTCCAGGACCGGGACCCAGTACTTC. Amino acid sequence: CASIEGESRTGTQYF.

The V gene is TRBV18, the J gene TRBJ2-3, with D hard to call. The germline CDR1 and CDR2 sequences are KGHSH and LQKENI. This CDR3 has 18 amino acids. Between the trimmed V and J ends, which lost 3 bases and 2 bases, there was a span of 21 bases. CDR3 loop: CASSPRAPNSLITDTQYF. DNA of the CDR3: TGTGCCAGCTCACCTAGAGCCCCTAACAGCCTCATCACAGATACGCAGTATTTT.

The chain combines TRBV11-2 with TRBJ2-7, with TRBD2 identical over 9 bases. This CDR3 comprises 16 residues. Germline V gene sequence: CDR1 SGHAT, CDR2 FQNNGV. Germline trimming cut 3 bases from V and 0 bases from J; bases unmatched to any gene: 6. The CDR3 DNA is TGTGCCAGCAGCTTGACAGCGGGAGGTTCCTCCTACGAGCAGTACTTC. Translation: CASSLTAGGSSYEQYF.

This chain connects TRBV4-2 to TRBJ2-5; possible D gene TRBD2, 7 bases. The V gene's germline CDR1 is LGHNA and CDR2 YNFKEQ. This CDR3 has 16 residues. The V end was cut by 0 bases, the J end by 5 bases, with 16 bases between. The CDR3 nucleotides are TGTGCCAGCAGCCAAGAAAAGGGCGGGGGCGTCGAGACCCAGTACTTC. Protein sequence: CASSQEKGGGVETQYF.

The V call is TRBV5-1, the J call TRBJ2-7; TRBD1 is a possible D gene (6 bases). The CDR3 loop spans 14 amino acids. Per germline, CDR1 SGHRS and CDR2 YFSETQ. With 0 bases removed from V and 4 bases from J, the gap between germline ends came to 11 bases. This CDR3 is CASSLDRAEYEQYF. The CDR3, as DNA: TGCGCCAGCAGCTTGGACAGGGCGGAGTACGAGCAGTACTTC.

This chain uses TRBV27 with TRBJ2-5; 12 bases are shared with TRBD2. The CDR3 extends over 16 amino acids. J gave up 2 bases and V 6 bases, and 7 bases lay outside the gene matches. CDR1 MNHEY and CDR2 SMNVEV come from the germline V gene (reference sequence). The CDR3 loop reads CASSLGTSGWQETQYF. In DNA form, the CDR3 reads TGTGCCAGCAGCCTGGGGACTAGCGGGTGGCAAGAGACCCAGTACTTC.

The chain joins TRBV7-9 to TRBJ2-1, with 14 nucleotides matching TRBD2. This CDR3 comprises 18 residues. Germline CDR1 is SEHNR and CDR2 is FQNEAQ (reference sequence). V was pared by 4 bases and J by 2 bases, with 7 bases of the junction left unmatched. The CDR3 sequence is CASSSGTSGSRAYNEQFF. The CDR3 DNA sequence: TGTGCCAGCAGCTCCGGGACTAGCGGGAGCCGAGCCTACAATGAGCAGTTCTTC.

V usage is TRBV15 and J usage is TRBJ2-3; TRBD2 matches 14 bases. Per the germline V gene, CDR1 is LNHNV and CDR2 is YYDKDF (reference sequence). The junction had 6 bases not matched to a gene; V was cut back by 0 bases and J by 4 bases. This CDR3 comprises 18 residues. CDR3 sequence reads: CATSRDSGTSGSSDTQYF. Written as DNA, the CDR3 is TGTGCCACCAGCAGAGACTCGGGGACTAGCGGGAGTTCAGATACGCAGTATTTT.

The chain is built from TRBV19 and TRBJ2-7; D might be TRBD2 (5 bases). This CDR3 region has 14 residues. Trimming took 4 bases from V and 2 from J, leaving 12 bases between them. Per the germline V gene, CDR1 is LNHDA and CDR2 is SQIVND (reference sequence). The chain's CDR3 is CASSRGRGAYEQYF. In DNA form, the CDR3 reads TGTGCCAGTAGTAGAGGACGGGGAGCCTACGAGCAGTACTTC.

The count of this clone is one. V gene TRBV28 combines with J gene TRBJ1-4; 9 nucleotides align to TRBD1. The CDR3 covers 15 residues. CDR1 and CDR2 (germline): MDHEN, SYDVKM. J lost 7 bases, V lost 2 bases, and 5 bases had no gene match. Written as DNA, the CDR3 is TGTGCCAGCAGTTTACCCCGGACAGGGGTTGAAAAACTGTTTTTT. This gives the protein CASSLPRTGVEKLFF.

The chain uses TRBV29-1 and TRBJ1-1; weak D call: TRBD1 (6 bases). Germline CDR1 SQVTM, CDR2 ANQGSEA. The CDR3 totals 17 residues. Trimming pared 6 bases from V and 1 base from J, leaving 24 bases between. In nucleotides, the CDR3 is TGCAGCGTCCAACAACTGGGGGGGGCCGGGGGGAACACTGAAGCTTTCTTT. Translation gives CSVQQLGGAGGNTEAFF.

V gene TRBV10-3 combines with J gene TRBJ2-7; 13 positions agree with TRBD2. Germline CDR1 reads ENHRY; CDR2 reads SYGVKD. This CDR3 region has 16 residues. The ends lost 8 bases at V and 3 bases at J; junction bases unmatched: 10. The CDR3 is CAIGRLAGGLNYEQYF. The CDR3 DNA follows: TGTGCCATCGGCCGACTAGCGGGGGGCCTTAACTACGAGCAGTACTTC.

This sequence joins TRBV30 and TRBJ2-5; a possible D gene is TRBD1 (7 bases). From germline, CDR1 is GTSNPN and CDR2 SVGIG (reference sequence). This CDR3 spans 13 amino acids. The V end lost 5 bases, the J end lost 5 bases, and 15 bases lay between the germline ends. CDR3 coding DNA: TGTGCCTGGGGCCCGACAGGGAGGGAGACCCAGTACTTC. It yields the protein CAWGPTGRETQYF.

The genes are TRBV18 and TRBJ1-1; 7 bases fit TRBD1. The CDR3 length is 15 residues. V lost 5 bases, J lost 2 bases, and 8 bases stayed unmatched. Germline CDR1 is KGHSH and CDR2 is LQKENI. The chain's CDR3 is CASSESGQTNTEAFF. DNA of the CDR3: TGTGCCAGCTCAGAATCGGGACAGACCAACACTGAAGCTTTCTTT.

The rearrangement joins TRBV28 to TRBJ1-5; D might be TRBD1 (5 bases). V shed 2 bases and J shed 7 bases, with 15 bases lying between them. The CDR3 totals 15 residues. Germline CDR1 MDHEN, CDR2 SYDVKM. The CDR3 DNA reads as TGTGCCAGCAGTTTAACGGTTCCAGGGCCACAGCCCCAGCATTTT. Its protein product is CASSLTVPGPQPQHF.

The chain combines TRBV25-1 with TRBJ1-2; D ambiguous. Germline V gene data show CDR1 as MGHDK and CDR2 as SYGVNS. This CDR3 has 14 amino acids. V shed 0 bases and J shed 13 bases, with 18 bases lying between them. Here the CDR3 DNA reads TGTGCCAGCAGTGAATATAACACCGACACGCTCCTCACCTTC. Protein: CASSEYNTDTLLTF.

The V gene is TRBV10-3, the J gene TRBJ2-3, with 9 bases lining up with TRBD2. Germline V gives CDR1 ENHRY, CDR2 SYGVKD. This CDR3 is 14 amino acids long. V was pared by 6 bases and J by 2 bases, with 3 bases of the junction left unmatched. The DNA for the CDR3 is TGTGCCATCAGGGGACTAGCTAACACAGATACGCAGTATTTT. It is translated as CAIRGLANTDTQYF.

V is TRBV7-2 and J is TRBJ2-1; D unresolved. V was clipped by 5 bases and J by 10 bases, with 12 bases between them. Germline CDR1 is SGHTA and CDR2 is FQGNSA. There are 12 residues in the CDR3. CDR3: CASSRSSWEQFF. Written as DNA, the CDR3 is TGTGCCAGCAGCCGAAGCTCTTGGGAGCAGTTCTTC.

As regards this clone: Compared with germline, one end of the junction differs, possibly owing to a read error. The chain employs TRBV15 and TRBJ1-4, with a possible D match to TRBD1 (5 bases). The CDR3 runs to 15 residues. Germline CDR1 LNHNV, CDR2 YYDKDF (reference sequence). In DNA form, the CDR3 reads TGTGTCACCAGCAGAGATGACGGGGGGGGAGCGGAACTGTTTTTT. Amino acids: CVTSRDDGGGAELFF.

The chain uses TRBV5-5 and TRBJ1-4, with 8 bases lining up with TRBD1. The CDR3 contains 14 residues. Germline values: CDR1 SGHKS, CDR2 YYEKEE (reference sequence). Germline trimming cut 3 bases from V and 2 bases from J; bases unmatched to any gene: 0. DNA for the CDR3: TGTGCCAGCAGCTGGACAGGGACTAATGAAAAACTGTTTTTT. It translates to CASSWTGTNEKLFF. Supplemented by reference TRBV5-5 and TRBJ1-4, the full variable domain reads DAGVTQSPTHLIKTRGQQVTLRCSPISGHKSVSWYQQVLGQGPQFIFQYYEKEERGRGNFPDRFSARQFPNYSSELNVNALLLGDSALYLCASSWTGTNEKLFFGSGTQLSVL.

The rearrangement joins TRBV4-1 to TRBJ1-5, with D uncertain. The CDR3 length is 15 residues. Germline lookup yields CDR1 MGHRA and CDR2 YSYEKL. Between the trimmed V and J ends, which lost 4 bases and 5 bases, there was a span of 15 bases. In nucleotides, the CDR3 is TGCGCCAGCAGCCCCCGAACGTTCGGGGATCAGCCCCAGCATTTT. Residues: CASSPRTFGDQPQHF.